This T cell receptor beta chain was captured in a study of T cell responses to AZD1222 COVID-19 vaccine. Study conclusions and caveats: After the peak T cell response, and only then, were repertoires sampled. White British ancestry dominated among donors, who included more females, and clonal diversity was possibly underestimated. Spike-specific TCR breadth and depth were elevated following two AZD1222 doses.

TCRdb's copy holds only in-frame clones and misses some; the assay was immunoSEQ multiplex PCR. The sample carries under 150,000 clones, nearly 95% recorded once. Germline V gene data show CDR1 as SGDLS and CDR2 as YYNGEE. V lost 0 bases to trimming and J lost 5 bases, with 12 bases between them. The CDR3 runs 15 residues. Details on this clone: Its antigen is not identified.

It was second doses at about 4 or about 12 weeks that were pooled. The sequence was collected from an adult who received the AZD1222 COVID-19 vaccine. This chain joins TRBV9 and TRBJ2-1, with D maybe TRBD2 (6 bases). This specimen was peripheral blood, taken 28 days after the second AZD1222 dose. The chain's CDR3 is CASSVELASDNEQFF. DNA for the CDR3: TGTGCCAGCAGCGTAGAGCTAGCGTCCGACAATGAGCAGTTCTTC.